Presented here are 22 T cell receptor beta chains from one specimen sequenced in a study of T cell repertoires in cytomegalovirus infection. For these receptors, no antigen is known. Using its own MiXCR run on the reads, TCRdb lists one record per CDR3 protein. The sample lists 830,000 or so distinct CDR3 sequences, about 33% occurring once. Sequencing was performed on cultured CD8+ T cells from PBMCs, taken from culture after CMV antigen stimulation. These receptors originate from a human donor in good health (CMV status not recorded). Some clones in this sample may be carry-over from other donors' samples.

This chain connects TRBV14 to TRBJ1-2, with D possibly being TRBD1 (5 bases). V gave up 3 bases and J gave up 8 bases, with 16 bases separating them. The V gene's germline CDR1 is SGHDN and CDR2 FVKESK. This CDR3 has 14 amino acids. The CDR3 here is CASSQRGKPYGYTF. CDR3 sequence (DNA): TGTGCCAGCAGCCAGCGGGGGAAGCCTTACGGCTACACCTTC. Variable domain in full (rest from reference TRBV14 and TRBJ1-2): EAGVTQFPSHSVIEKGQTVTLRCDPISGHDNLYWYRRVMGKEIKFLLHFVKESKQDESGMPNNRFLAERTGGTYSTLKVQPAELEDSGVYFCASSQRGKPYGYTFGSGTRLTVV.

This clonotype was seen only a few times. The chain links TRBV6-1 to TRBJ1-2; possible D gene TRBD1, 5 bases. The CDR3 is 12 amino acids. From germline, CDR1 is MNHNS and CDR2 SASEGT. Between the trimmed V and J ends, which lost 3 bases and 4 bases, there was a span of 6 bases. This CDR3 reads CASSEGTYGYTF. CDR3 nucleotides: TGTGCCAGCAGTGAGGGGACCTATGGCTACACCTTC.

This clonotype was detected a few times. The V call is TRBV7-4, the J call TRBJ2-7; 8 bases agree with TRBD1. CDR3 length: 13 residues. J lost 2 bases, V lost 5 bases, and 2 bases had no gene match. Germline CDR1 reads SGHVT; CDR2 reads SQSDAQ. CDR3 amino acids: CASSVTGAYEQYV. CDR3 nucleotide sequence: TGTGCCAGCAGCGTGACAGGGGCCTACGAGCAGTACGTC.

This sequence joins TRBV6-5 and TRBJ2-1; D not certain. Trimming removed 2 bases from V and 0 bases from J, with 11 bases in between. Germline CDR1 is MNHEY and CDR2 is SVGAGI. The CDR3 runs to 16 residues. The CDR3 DNA reads TGTGCCAGCAGTTACGGCGCCGGTTTCTCCTACAATGAGCAGTTCTTC. Its translation is CASSYGAGFSYNEQFF.

The sample holds many counts of this clonotype. The chain recombines TRBV5-4 with TRBJ2-2, with D perhaps TRBD1 (7 bases). Trimming pared 5 bases from V and 10 bases from J, leaving 15 bases between. CDR3 length equals 13 residues. Germline-derived CDR1 and CDR2 are SGHNT and YYREEE (reference sequence). The CDR3, as DNA: TGTGCCAGCAGGGGCGGGACAGAGGTGGAGCTGTTTTTT. Its translation: CASRGGTEVELFF.

The chain uses TRBV6-6 and TRBJ2-1; 10 bases line up with TRBD2. The CDR3 extends over 12 amino acids. J was trimmed by 15 bases and V by 6 bases; bases with no gene match: 8. CDR1 MNHNY and CDR2 SVGAGI come from the germline V gene (reference sequence). The CDR3 DNA sequence: TGTGCCAGCAGCACAGCTAGCGGGGGCGGGTTCTTC. This codes for CASSTASGGGFF.

There are a few counts of this clonotype. This chain links TRBV12-3 or TRBV12-4 with TRBJ2-7; D unresolved. Trimming shortened V by 1 base and J by 4 bases, and 8 bases separated the two germline ends. This CDR3 region has 13 residues. This CDR3 is CASSLGGWYEQYV. The CDR3 DNA follows: TGTGCCAGCAGTTTAGGGGGTTGGTACGAGCAGTACGTC.

V is TRBV5-5 and J is TRBJ2-3, with D possibly being TRBD2 (8 bases). CDR3 length: 19 residues. CDR1 SGHKS and CDR2 YYEKEE come from the germline V gene (reference sequence). The V end was cut by 2 bases, the J end by 0 bases, with 22 bases between. CDR3 coding DNA: TGTGCCAGCAGCTTTCCGGGGACAGTGCGGGGGGCCAGCACAGATACGCAGTATTTT. Protein product: CASSFPGTVRGASTDTQYF.

The chain has TRBV27 and TRBJ2-3; D is perhaps TRBD2 (6 bases). CDR1 and CDR2 from the germline V gene are MNHEY and SMNVEV (reference sequence). The CDR3 is made up of 16 amino acids. V gave up 4 bases and J gave up 0 bases, with 14 bases separating them. For the CDR3, the DNA is TGTGCCAGCAGTTCGCCGGGGGTAATTAGCACAGATACGCAGTATTTT. Translation: CASSSPGVISTDTQYF.

This clonotype was recorded a few times. The chain couples TRBV6-2 or TRBV6-3 to TRBJ2-7; no firm D call. CDR3 length: 14 amino acids. CDR1 is MNHEY and CDR2 is SVGEGT in the germline V gene. The V and J ends lost 2 bases and 2 bases respectively, with 10 bases between them. CDR3 nucleotide sequence: TGTGCCAGCAGTTACGGGTCCGGGCCCTACGAGCAGTACGTC. It is translated as CASSYGSGPYEQYV.

The rearrangement joins TRBV27 to TRBJ2-3; TRBD1 is a possible D gene (5 bases). The CDR3 covers 18 residues. The germline V gene has CDR1 MNHEY and CDR2 SMNVEV (reference sequence). Trimming shortened V by 0 bases and J by 0 bases, and 16 bases separated the two germline ends. The CDR3 DNA follows: TGTGCCAGCAGTTTATCGATAATAGTGGGGCAGAGCACAGATACGCAGTATTTT. This encodes CASSLSIIVGQSTDTQYF.

This clonotype was seen only a few times. J is TRBJ1-1 and V is TRBV5-5; D call uncertain. V was cut by 6 bases and J by 2 bases, with 8 bases left in between. The CDR3 is made up of 12 amino acids. Per the germline V gene, CDR1 is SGHKS and CDR2 is YYEKEE (reference sequence). CDR3 residues: CASTLSNTEAFF. CDR3 nucleotides: TGTGCCAGCACCCTCTCCAACACTGAAGCTTTCTTT.

V gene TRBV9 combines with J gene TRBJ2-3; 7 bases are a match to TRBD1. The junction had 9 bases not matched to a gene; V was cut back by 2 bases and J by 3 bases. This CDR3 spans 16 amino acids. Germline V CDR1 and CDR2: SGDLS, YYNGEE. CDR3 protein: CASSVDRVHGTDTQYF. The DNA of the CDR3 is TGTGCCAGCAGCGTCGACAGGGTCCACGGGACAGATACGCAGTATTTT.

The chain links TRBV24-1 to TRBJ2-1; 7 bases line up with TRBD1. V gave up 5 bases and J gave up 2 bases; unmatched junction bases: 8. This CDR3 contains 16 residues. The germline gives CDR1 KGHDR, CDR2 SFDVKD. The CDR3 region is CATSAGRTGAYNEQFF. CDR3 bases: TGTGCCACCAGTGCCGGGCGGACAGGAGCCTACAATGAGCAGTTCTTC.

This clonotype was counted between two and nine times. The chain uses TRBV7-8 and TRBJ2-7; 9 bases map to TRBD2. V gave up 1 base and J gave up 1 base; unmatched junction bases: 8. CDR1 SGHVS and CDR2 FQNEAQ come from the germline V gene. The CDR3 is 17 residues long. The DNA of the CDR3 is TGTGCCAGCAGCTTAGGAGGGGCTAGCGGGGATTCCTACGAGCAGTACTTC. Translation gives CASSLGGASGDSYEQYF.

The J gene is TRBJ1-5, the V gene TRBV19; TRBD1 might be the D (6 bases). Germline CDR1 reads LNHDA; CDR2 reads SQIVND (reference sequence). V shed 6 bases and J shed 8 bases, with 20 bases lying between them. There are 15 residues in the CDR3. The CDR3 DNA is TGTGCCAGTAGAAGGCGGGACCAGGGGCGAGAGCCCCAGCATTTT. Translated: CASRRRDQGREPQHF.

In regard to this clonotype: Being one base from a much bigger clone, this may be a read error. The CDR3 bases are TGTGCCAGCAGCCCGATATGGCAGCCTAAAGGGGGAGACACTGGGGCCAACGTCCTGACTTTC. As protein: CASSPIWQPKGGDTGANVLTF. The rearrangement uses TRBV7-6 and TRBJ2-6; D might be TRBD1 (6 bases). This CDR3 comprises 21 residues. Deletions cut 5 bases from V and 2 bases from J, with 28 bases between. Germline V CDR1 and CDR2: SGHVS, FNYEAQ.

This chain uses TRBV5-6 with TRBJ1-2; tentatively, D is TRBD1 (6 bases). The CDR3 spans 13 residues. From germline, CDR1 is SGHDT and CDR2 YYEEEE. Trimming pared 2 bases from V and 8 bases from J, leaving 13 bases between. Written as DNA, the CDR3 is TGTGCCAGCAGCTTTCGGGGGGCGAGCGGCTACACCTTC. As protein: CASSFRGASGYTF. The variable domain in full, with the rest retrieved from reference TRBV5-6 and TRBJ1-2, is DAGVTQSPTHLIKTRGQQVTLRCSPKSGHDTVSWYQQALGQGPQFIFQYYEEEERQRGNFPDRFSGHQFPNYSSELNVNALLLGDSALYLCASSFRGASGYTFGSGTRLTVV.

The chain couples TRBV6-1 to TRBJ2-5, with 10 bases aligning to TRBD2. The CDR3 has 15 amino acids. V gave up 11 bases and J gave up 1 base; unmatched junction bases: 10. Germline assignment: CDR1 MNHNS and CDR2 SASEGT. CDR3 in amino acids: CAAAKRGGIQETQYF. CDR3 DNA sequence: TGTGCCGCCGCAAAGCGGGGGGGTATCCAAGAGACCCAGTACTTC.

This clonotype was counted between two and nine times. The chain couples TRBV5-5 to TRBJ1-4; TRBD1 is a possible D gene (5 bases). This CDR3 region has 17 residues. Germline V lookup: CDR1 SGHKS, CDR2 YYEKEE (reference sequence). The V end lost 4 bases, the J end lost 0 bases, and 16 bases lay between the germline ends. CDR3 DNA: TGTGCCAGCAGCCTTGTAAACAGGAATCCAACTAATGAAAAACTGTTTTTT. Residues: CASSLVNRNPTNEKLFF. Looking up the rest from reference TRBV5-5 and TRBJ1-4 gives the full variable domain: DAGVTQSPTHLIKTRGQQVTLRCSPISGHKSVSWYQQVLGQGPQFIFQYYEKEERGRGNFPDRFSARQFPNYSSELNVNALLLGDSALYLCASSLVNRNPTNEKLFFGSGTQLSVL.

This clonotype was seen a few times. This chain connects TRBV25-1 to TRBJ2-6, with D unclear. This CDR3 comprises 17 residues. The germline V and J ends were trimmed by 0 bases and 2 bases, with 11 bases remaining between them. Germline V lookup: CDR1 MGHDK, CDR2 SYGVNS. CDR3 amino acids: CASSEYYSRAGANVLTF. For the CDR3, the DNA is TGTGCCAGCAGTGAATATTATTCCAGAGCTGGGGCCAACGTCCTGACTTTC.

The CDR3 DNA follows: TGTGCCAGCAGTTCGACAGTCTCTGGGGCCAACGTCCTGACTTTC. Its protein product is CASSSTVSGANVLTF. V is TRBV6-2 or TRBV6-3 and J is TRBJ2-6; TRBD1 is a possible D gene (5 bases). This CDR3 has 15 amino acids. Trimming pared 4 bases from V and 0 bases from J, leaving 7 bases between. CDR1 is MNHEY, CDR2 SVGEGT, per germline.